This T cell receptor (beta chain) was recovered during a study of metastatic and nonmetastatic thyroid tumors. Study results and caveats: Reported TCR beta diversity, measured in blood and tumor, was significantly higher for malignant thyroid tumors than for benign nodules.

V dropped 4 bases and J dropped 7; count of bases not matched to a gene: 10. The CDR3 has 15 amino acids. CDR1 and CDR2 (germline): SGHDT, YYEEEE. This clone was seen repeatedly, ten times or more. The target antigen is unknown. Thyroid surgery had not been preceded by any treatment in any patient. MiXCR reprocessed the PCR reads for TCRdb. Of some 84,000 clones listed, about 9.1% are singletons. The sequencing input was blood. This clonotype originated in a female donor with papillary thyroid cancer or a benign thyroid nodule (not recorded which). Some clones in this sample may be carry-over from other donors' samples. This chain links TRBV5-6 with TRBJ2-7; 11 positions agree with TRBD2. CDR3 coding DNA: TGTGCCAGCAGCCTTCTAGCGGGGGGCCAGAGGGAGCAGTACTTC. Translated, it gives CASSLLAGGQREQYF.